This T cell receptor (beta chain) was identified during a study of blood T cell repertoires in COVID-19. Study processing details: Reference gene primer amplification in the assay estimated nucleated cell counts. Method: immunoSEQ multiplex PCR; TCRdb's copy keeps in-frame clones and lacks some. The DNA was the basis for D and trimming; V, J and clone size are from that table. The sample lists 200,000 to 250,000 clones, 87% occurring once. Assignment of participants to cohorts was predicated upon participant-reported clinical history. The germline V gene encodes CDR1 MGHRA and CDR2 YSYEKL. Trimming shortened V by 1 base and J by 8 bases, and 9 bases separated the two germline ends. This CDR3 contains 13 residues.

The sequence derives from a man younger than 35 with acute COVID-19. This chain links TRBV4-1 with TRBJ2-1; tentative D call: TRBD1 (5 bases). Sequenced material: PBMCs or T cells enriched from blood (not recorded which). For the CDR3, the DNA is TGCGCCAGCAGCCAAGGTAGGGGCCATGAGCAGTTCTTC. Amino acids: CASSQGRGHEQFF.